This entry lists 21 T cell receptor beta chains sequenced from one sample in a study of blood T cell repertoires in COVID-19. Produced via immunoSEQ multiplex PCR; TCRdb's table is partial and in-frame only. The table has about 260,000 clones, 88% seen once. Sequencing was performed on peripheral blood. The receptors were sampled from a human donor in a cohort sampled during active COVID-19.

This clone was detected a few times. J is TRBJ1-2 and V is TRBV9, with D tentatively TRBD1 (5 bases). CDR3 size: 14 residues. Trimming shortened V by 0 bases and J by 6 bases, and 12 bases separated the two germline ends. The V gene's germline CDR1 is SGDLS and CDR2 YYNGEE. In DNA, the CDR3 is TGTGCCAGCAGCGTAGGGCAGGGTGTCCATGGCTACACCTTC. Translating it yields CASSVGQGVHGYTF.

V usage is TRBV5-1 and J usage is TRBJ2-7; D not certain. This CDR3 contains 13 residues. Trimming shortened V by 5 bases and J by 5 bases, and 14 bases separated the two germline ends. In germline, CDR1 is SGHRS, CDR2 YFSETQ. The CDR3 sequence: CASRNGSFHEQYF. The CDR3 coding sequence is TGCGCCAGCAGAAACGGGTCCTTCCACGAGCAGTACTTC.

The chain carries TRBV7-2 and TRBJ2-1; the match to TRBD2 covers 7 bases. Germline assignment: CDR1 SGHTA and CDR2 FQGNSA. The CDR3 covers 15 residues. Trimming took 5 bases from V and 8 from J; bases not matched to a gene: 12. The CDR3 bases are TGTGCCAGCAGCGCACTCCTAGCGGCGGGGGATGAGCAGTTCTTC. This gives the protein CASSALLAAGDEQFF.

CDR3 bases: TGCGCCAGCAGGAGGATTAGAAAAGAGACCCAGTACTTC. Translated, it gives CASRRIRKETQYF. The chain employs TRBV23-1 and TRBJ2-5; D unresolved. TRBV23-1 is labeled an ORF, and its function is uncertain. The CDR3 totals 13 residues. Trimming cost V 6 bases and J 3 bases, with 11 bases left between them.

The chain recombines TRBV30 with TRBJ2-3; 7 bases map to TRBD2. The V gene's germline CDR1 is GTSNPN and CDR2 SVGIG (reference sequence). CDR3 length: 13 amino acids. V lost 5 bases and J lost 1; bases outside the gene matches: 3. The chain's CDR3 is CAWGRGGTDTQYF. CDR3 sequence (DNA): TGTGCCTGGGGCCGGGGGGGCACAGATACGCAGTATTTT.

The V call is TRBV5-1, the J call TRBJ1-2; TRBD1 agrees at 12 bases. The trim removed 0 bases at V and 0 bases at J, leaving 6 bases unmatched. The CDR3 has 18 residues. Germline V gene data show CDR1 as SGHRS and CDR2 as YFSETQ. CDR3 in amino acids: CASSLAPGQGAANYGYTF. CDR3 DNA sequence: TGCGCCAGCAGCTTGGCCCCGGGACAGGGGGCTGCTAACTATGGCTACACCTTC.

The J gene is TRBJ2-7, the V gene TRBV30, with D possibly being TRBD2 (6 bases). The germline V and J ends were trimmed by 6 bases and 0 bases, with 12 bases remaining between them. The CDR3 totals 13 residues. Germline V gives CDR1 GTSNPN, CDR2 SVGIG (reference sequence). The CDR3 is CACSRGLSYEQYF. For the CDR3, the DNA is TGTGCCTGCTCACGGGGACTCTCCTACGAGCAGTACTTC.

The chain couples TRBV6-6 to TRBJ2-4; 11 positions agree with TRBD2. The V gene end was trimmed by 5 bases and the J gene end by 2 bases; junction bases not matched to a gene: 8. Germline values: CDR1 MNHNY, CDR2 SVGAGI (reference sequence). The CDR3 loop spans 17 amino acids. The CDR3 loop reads CASSPFRLAGTKNIQYF. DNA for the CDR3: TGTGCCAGCAGTCCTTTCCGACTAGCGGGAACCAAAAACATTCAGTACTTC.

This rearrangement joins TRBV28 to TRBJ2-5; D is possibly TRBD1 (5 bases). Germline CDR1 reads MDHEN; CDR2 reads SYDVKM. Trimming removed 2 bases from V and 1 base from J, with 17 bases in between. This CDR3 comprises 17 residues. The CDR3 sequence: CASSLGLPRQSQETQYF. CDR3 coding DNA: TGTGCCAGCAGTTTAGGTTTGCCCCGACAGAGCCAAGAGACCCAGTACTTC.

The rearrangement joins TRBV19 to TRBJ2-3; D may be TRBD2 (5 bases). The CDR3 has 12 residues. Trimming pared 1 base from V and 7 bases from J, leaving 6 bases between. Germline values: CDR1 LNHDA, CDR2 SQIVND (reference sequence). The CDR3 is CASSIGEHTQYF. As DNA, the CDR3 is TGTGCCAGTAGTATAGGGGAGCATACGCAGTATTTT. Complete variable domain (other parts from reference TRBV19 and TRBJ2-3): DGGITQSPKYLFRKEGQNVTLSCEQNLNHDAMYWYRQDPGQGLRLIYYSQIVNDFQKGDIAEGYSVSREKKESFPLTVTSAQKNPTAFYLCASSIGEHTQYFGPGTRLTVL.

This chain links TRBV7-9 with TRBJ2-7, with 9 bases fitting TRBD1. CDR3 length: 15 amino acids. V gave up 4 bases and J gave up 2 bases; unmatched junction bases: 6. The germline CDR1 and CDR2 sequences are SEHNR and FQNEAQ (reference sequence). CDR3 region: CASSSRDRDPYEQYF. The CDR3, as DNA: TGTGCCAGCAGCTCACGGGACAGGGACCCCTACGAGCAGTACTTC.

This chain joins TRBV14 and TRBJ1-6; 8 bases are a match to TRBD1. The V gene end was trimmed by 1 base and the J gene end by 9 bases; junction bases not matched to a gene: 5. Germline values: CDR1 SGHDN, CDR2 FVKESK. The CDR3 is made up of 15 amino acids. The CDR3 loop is CASSQVGQGGSPLHF. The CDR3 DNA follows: TGTGCCAGCAGCCAAGTCGGACAGGGAGGTTCACCCCTCCACTTT.

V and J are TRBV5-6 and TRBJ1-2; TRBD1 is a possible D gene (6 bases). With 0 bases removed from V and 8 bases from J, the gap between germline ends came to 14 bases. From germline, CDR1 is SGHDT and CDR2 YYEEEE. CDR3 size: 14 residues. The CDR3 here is CASSLALGARGYTF. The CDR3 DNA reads TGTGCCAGCAGCTTGGCCCTGGGGGCGCGGGGCTACACCTTC. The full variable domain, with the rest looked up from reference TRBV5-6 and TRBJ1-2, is DAGVTQSPTHLIKTRGQQVTLRCSPKSGHDTVSWYQQALGQGPQFIFQYYEEEERQRGNFPDRFSGHQFPNYSSELNVNALLLGDSALYLCASSLALGARGYTFGSGTRLTVV.

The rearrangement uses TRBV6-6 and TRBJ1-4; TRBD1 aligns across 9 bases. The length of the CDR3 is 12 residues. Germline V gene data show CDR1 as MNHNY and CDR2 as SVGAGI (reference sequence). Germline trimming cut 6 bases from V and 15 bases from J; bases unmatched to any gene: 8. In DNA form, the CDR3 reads TGTGCCAGCAGCACGGGACAGGGTTTGGTGTTTTTT. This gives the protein CASSTGQGLVFF.

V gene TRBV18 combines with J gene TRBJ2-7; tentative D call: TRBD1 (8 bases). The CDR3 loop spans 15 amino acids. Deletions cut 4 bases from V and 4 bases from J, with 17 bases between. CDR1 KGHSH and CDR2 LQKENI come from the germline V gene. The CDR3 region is CASSHRGTGGYEQYF. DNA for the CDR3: TGTGCCAGCTCACACAGGGGGACCGGGGGGTACGAGCAGTACTTC.

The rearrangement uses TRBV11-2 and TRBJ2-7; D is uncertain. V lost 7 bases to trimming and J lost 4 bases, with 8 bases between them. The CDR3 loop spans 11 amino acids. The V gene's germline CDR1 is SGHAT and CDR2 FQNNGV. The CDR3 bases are TGTGCCAGCACCCCTGCGTACGAGCAGTACTTC. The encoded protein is CASTPAYEQYF.

The CDR3 DNA reads TGTGCCAGCAGCCCGGCGGGGCCGGGAGGCTACACCTTC. Translated, it gives CASSPAGPGGYTF. This chain joins TRBV5-6 and TRBJ1-2; tentatively, D is TRBD1 (5 bases). Germline V gene lookup returns CDR1 SGHDT and CDR2 YYEEEE. V lost 4 bases to trimming and J lost 8 bases, with 15 bases between them. The CDR3 totals 13 residues. The whole variable domain, remainder taken from reference TRBV5-6 and TRBJ1-2, is DAGVTQSPTHLIKTRGQQVTLRCSPKSGHDTVSWYQQALGQGPQFIFQYYEEEERQRGNFPDRFSGHQFPNYSSELNVNALLLGDSALYLCASSPAGPGGYTFGSGTRLTVV.

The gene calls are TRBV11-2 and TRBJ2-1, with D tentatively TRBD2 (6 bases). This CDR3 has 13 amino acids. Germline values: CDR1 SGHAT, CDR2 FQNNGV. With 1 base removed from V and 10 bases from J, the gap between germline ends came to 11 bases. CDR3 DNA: TGTGCCAGCAGCTTAGGAGGGACTCGGGAGCAGTTCTTC. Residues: CASSLGGTREQFF.

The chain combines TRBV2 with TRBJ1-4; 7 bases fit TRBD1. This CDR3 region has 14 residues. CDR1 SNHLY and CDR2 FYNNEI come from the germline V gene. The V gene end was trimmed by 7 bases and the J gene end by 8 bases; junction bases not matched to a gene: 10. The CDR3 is CASTMDRLREKLFF. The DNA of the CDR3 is TGTGCCAGCACTATGGACAGGCTCCGGGAAAAACTGTTTTTT.

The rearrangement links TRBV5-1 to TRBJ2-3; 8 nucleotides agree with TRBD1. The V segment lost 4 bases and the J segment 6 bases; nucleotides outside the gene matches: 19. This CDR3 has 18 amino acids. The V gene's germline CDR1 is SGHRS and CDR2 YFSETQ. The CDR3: CASSPTPGQVNLRDTQYF. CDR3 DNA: TGCGCCAGCAGCCCTACCCCGGGACAGGTCAACCTACGGGATACGCAGTATTTT. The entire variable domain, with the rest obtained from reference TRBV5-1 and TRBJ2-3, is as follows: KAGVTQTPRYLIKTRGQQVTLSCSPISGHRSVSWYQQTPGQGLQFLFEYFSETQRNKGNFPGRFSGRQFSNSRSEMNVSTLELGDSALYLCASSPTPGQVNLRDTQYFGPGTRLTVL.

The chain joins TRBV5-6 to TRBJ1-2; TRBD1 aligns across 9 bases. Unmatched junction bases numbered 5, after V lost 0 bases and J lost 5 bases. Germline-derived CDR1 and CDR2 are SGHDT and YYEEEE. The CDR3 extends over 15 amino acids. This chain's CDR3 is CASSLGGQGPYGYTF. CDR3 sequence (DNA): TGTGCCAGCAGCTTGGGGGGACAGGGACCTTATGGCTACACCTTC.